This T cell receptor (beta chain) stems from a study of CD8 T cells in ankylosing spondylitis. General study results and limits: A motif of 7 to 9 highly homologous TCR beta variants was seen as apparently characteristic of ankylosing spondylitis blood. From matched ankylosing spondylitis synovial fluid, disease-linked clones were reportedly recovered at significantly enriched levels. Prior literature has documented some motif variants in synovial fluid and blood from reactive arthritis.

This clonotype has at least ten counts. Its antigen remains unknown. The CDR3 covers 17 residues. Per the germline V gene, CDR1 is SGHRS and CDR2 is YFSETQ. Between the trimmed V and J ends, which lost 0 bases and 1 base, there was a span of 14 bases. Libraries for TCR beta were made by quantitative 5'-RACE with molecular barcodes. Via MiXCR, TCRdb re-called the 5' RACE reads, giving one row per CDR3 protein. The data contain 150,000 to 200,000 distinct CDR3 sequences, around 10% of them seen just once; the ten biggest clones take up 25% to 30%. Input material: blood, either unsorted or a sorted T cell fraction (not recorded which). This sequence originates from a male donor with ankylosing spondylitis or in good health (not recorded which). This chain connects TRBV5-1 to TRBJ1-3; D perhaps matches TRBD1 (5 bases). The CDR3 nucleotides read TGCGCCAGCAGCTTGGACATTCAGGGAACTTCTGGAAACACCATATATTTT. Encoded protein: CASSLDIQGTSGNTIYF.